What follows describes a single T cell receptor beta chain. Antigen: not known. Generated by immunoSEQ multiplex PCR, the TCRdb table keeps only in-frame clones and is missing some. The profile shows more than 10,000 clones, around 90% of them singletons. The data are from a study of lymphopenia after photon versus proton radiotherapy. CDR3 length equals 13 residues. With 4 bases removed from V and 4 bases from J, the gap between germline ends came to 10 bases. CDR1 is SNHLY and CDR2 is FYNNEI in the germline V gene. Notes on the study in general: Post-nadir TCR diversity decline inversely tracked overall survival among those who died.

The rearrangement links TRBV2 to TRBJ1-1; no clear D gene. The material was peripheral blood, obtained from a patient treated with photon-based radiotherapy. The clonotype comes from a man aged 55 to 69 with pancreatic cancer. CDR3: CASSGQSGTEAFF. The CDR3, as DNA: TGTGCCAGCAGTGGTCAAAGCGGCACTGAAGCTTTCTTT.